The T cell receptor (beta chain) under discussion was sequenced for a study of T cells in localized non-small cell lung cancer (dated by TCRdb to between 2020 and 2021). Turning to the overall study: Comparing tumors with uninvolved tumor-adjacent lungs, the study looked at the T cell repertoires of over 200 patients with early-stage NSCLC. All 240 or so NSCLC patients in the cohort were treatment-naive and had localized lung tumors that were resected. NSCLC patients had a mean age of approximately 70 years, and more than 120 were male and about 110 female.

The immunoSEQ Assay was used to sequence TCR beta CDR3 regions from DNA. In the paper's pipeline: To compute T cell density, TCR beta template counts were normalized to usable DNA, which was estimated by amplifying housekeeping genes. Using the preseqR package, richness was estimated by extrapolating to 120,000 templates for tissue samples and 400,000 templates for PBMC samples. Clonality was defined as one minus Pielou's evenness. Differential abundance testing on productive amino-acid clonotypes, with a minimum total count of 5 and an alpha of 0.1, was used to identify tissue-enriched TCRs. The Jaccard Index and the Morisita Overlap Index were used to quantify repertoire overlap between compartments. GLIPH grouped TCR beta CDR3s together with public tetramer-defined viral CDR3s, and a viral motif had to include at least three viral sequences and show V-gene enrichment. Here the immuneACCESS table is served through TCRdb, limited to in-frame sequences with V and J called. Missing clones are a known gap in these copies; in checked studies unresolved V genes cover under half, and the rest lacks a known reason. V and J calls and clone size are those listed in that table; D and trimming were worked out from the DNA. For this sample the table gives around 96,000 clones, of which just over 90% were detected only once. The ten largest clones take up over 4% of the sample.

Regarding this clone: What this receptor recognizes is not known. No base qualities exist here, and no much larger clone lies one base off it.

The germline V gene gives CDR1 as MNHNS and CDR2 as SASEGT. From the cysteine up to the phenylalanine, the CDR3 has a length of 15 residues. CDR3 DNA only is kept here, 45 bases in frame from base 1. Trimming takes 7 bases from V and 4 bases from J, and the germline ends sit 18 bases apart. At diagnosis, peripheral blood, uninvolved tumor-adjacent lung and tumor were collected and stored as a combination of fresh-frozen and FFPE material. For TCR repertoire profiling, blood samples were analyzed as peripheral blood mononuclear cells. Points the paper makes about the study in general: Because multi-region tumor sequencing was not performed, intratumor heterogeneity could not be ruled out. Uninvolved tumor-adjacent lung showed the highest T cell clonality, higher than tumor, which suggests more focused antigenic responses in the uninvolved tumor-adjacent lung. Of the top 100 tumor clones, a median of 57 were detected in paired uninvolved adjacent lung; 28 were also among that lung's top 100. Because the study design was exploratory, TCR variables were selected using unadjusted p-values without false-discovery rate correction. Longer overall survival was associated with higher blood T cell density, whereas shorter survival was associated with higher adjacent-lung clonality.

The TCR originated in a woman aged 35-75 years with stage II squamous cell lung carcinoma. The V and J segments used are TRBV6-1 and TRBJ2-3; the D gene is possibly TRBD2, with 5 bases matching. The source was PBMCs, collected before any cancer treatment. CDR3 loop: CASKLWAHGADTQYF. In nucleotide form, the sequence is TGTGCCAGCAAGCTTTGGGCCCACGGGGCAGATACGCAGTATTTT.